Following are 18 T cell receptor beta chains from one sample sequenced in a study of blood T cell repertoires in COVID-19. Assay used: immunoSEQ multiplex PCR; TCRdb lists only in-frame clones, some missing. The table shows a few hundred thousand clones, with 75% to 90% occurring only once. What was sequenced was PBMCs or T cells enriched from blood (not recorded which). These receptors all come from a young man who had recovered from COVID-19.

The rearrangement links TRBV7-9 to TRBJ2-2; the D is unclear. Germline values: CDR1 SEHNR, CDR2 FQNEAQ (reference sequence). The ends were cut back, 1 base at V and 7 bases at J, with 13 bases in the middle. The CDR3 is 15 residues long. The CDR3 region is CASSLGTTEIGELFF. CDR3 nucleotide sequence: TGTGCCAGCAGCTTAGGAACAACAGAGATCGGGGAGCTGTTTTTT. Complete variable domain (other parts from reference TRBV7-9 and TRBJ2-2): DTGVSQNPRHKITKRGQNVTFRCDPISEHNRLYWYRQTLGQGPEFLTYFQNEAQLEKSRLLSDRFSAERPKGSFSTLEIQRTEQGDSAMYLCASSLGTTEIGELFFGEGSRLTVL.

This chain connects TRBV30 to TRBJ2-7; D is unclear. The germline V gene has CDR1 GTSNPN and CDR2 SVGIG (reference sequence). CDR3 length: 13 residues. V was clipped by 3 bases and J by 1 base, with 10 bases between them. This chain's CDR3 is CAWRLHPSYEQYF. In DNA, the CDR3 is TGTGCCTGGAGACTCCACCCATCCTACGAGCAGTACTTC.

The CDR3 DNA follows: TGTGCCATCAGTGAGCAGGGGGAGTATCAGCCCCAGCATTTT. Translation gives CAISEQGEYQPQHF. This chain joins TRBV10-3 and TRBJ1-5, with 7 bases that match TRBD1. V lost 2 bases and J lost 5; bases outside the gene matches: 3. The CDR3 is 14 amino acids. Germline V gene sequence: CDR1 ENHRY, CDR2 SYGVKD.

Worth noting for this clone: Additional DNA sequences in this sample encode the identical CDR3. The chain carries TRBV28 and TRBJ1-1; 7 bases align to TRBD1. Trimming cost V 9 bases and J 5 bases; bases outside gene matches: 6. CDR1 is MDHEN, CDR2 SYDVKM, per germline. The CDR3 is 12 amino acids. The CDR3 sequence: CASITGDTEAFF. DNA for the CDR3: TGTGCCAGTATTACAGGGGATACTGAAGCTTTCTTT.

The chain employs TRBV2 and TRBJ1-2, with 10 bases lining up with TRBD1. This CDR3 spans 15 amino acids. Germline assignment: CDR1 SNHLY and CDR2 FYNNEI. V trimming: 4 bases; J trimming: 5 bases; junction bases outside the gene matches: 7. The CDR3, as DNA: TGTGCCAGCAGTGTCCTCGGGACAGGGGAATATGGCTACACCTTC. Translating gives CASSVLGTGEYGYTF.

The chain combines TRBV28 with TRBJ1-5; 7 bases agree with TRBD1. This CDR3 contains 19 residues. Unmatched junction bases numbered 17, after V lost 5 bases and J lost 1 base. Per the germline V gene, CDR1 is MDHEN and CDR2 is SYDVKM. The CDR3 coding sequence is TGTGCCAGCAGTCAACTCCTAGCGACAGGGTGGAAAAGCAATCAGCCCCAGCATTTT. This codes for CASSQLLATGWKSNQPQHF.

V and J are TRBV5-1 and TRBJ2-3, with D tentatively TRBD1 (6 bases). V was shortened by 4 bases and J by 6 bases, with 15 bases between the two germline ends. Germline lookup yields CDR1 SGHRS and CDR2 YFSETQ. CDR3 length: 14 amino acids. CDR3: CASSVPGHPDTQYF. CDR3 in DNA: TGCGCCAGCAGCGTTCCGGGACACCCCGATACGCAGTATTTT. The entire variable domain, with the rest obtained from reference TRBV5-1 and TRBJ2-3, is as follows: KAGVTQTPRYLIKTRGQQVTLSCSPISGHRSVSWYQQTPGQGLQFLFEYFSETQRNKGNFPGRFSGRQFSNSRSEMNVSTLELGDSALYLCASSVPGHPDTQYFGPGTRLTVL.

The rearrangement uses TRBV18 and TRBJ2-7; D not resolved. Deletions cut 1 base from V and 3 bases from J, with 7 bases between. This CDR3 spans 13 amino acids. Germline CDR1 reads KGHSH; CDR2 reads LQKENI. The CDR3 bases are TGTGCCAGCTCACCACAAACCTACTACGAGCAGTACTTC. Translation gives CASSPQTYYEQYF.

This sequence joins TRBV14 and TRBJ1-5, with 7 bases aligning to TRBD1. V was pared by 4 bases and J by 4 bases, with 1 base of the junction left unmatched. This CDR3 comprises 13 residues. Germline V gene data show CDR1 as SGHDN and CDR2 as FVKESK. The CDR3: CASSPTGNQPQHF. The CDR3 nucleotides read TGTGCCAGCAGCCCGACAGGGAATCAGCCCCAGCATTTT.

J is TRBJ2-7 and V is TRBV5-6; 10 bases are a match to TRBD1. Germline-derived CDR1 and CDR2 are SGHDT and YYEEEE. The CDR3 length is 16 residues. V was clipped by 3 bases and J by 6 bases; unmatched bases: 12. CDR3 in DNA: TGTGCCAGCAGCTCTCCCGCCGGGACAGGGGTCTTCGAGCAGTACTTC. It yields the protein CASSSPAGTGVFEQYF.

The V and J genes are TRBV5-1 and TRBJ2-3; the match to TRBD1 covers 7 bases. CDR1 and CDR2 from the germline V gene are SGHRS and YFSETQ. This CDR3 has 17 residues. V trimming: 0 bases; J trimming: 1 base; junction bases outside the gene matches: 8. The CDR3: CASSLGQGVVGTDTQYF. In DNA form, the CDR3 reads TGCGCCAGCAGCTTGGGACAGGGCGTGGTGGGCACAGATACGCAGTATTTT. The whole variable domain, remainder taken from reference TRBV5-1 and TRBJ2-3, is KAGVTQTPRYLIKTRGQQVTLSCSPISGHRSVSWYQQTPGQGLQFLFEYFSETQRNKGNFPGRFSGRQFSNSRSEMNVSTLELGDSALYLCASSLGQGVVGTDTQYFGPGTRLTVL.

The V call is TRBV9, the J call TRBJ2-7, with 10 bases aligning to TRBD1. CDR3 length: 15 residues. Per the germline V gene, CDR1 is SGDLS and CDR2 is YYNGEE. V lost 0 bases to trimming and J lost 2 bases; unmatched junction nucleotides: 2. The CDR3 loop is CASSVGTGGTYEQYF. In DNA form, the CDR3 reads TGTGCCAGCAGCGTAGGGACAGGGGGGACCTACGAGCAGTACTTC.

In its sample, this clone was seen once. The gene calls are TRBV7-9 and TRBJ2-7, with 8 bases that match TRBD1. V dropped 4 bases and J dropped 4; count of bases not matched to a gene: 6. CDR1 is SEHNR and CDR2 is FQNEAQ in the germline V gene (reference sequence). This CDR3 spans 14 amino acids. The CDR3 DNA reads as TGTGCCAGCAGCTCCCGGACAGGGAGATACGAGCAGTACTTC. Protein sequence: CASSSRTGRYEQYF.

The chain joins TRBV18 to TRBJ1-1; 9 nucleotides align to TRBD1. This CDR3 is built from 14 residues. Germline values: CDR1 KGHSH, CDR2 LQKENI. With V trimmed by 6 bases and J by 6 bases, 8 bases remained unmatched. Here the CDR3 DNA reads TGTGCCAGCTCGGCCGGGACAGGGCGAGCTGAAGCTTTCTTT. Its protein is CASSAGTGRAEAFF.

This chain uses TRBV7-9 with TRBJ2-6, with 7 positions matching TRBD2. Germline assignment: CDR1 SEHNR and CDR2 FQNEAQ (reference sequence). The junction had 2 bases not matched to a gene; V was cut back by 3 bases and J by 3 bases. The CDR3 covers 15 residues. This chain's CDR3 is CASSFRGDGANVLTF. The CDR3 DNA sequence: TGTGCCAGCAGCTTCCGGGGGGATGGGGCCAACGTCCTGACTTTC.

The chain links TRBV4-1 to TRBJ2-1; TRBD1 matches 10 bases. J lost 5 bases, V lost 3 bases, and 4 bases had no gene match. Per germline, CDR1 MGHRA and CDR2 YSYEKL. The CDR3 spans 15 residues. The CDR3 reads CASSHLGTGDNEQFF. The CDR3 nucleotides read TGCGCCAGCAGCCACCTAGGGACAGGGGACAATGAGCAGTTCTTC.

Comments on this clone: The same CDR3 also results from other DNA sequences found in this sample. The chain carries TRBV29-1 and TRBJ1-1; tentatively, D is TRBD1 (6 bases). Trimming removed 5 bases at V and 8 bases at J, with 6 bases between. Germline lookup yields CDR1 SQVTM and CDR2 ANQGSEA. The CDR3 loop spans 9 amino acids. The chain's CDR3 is CSVTGEAFF. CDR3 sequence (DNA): TGCAGCGTTACAGGGGAAGCTTTCTTT.

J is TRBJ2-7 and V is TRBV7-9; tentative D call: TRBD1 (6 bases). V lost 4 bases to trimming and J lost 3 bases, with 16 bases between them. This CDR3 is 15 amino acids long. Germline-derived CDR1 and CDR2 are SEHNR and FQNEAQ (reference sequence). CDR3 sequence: CASSSRQDVNYEQYF. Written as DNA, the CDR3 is TGTGCCAGCAGCTCTCGACAGGACGTCAACTACGAGCAGTACTTC.